Listed below are T cell receptor beta chains from one sample, sequenced in a study of cytomegalovirus exposure and HLA in healthy donors. Repertoires were generated with immunoSEQ multiplex PCR, while TCRdb's copy carries only in-frame clones and drops some. The sample includes roughly 56,000 clones, 75% to 85% of them seen just once. The sequencing input was PBMCs. These receptors all come from a man in his fifties in good health and CMV-seropositive. CDR3s include the opening cysteine and the closing phenylalanine or tryptophan. The D gene is left open where the match is weak. A clone size is listed for some rows: how often the clone was seen (once, few, many), or a class if it is expanded.

J gene	clone size	D gene	V gene	CDR3 protein	CDR3 DNA
TRBJ2-6	.	.	TRBV18	CASSPLPSGANVLTF	TGTGCCAGCTCACCCCTTCCCTCTGGGGCCAACGTCCTGACTTTC
TRBJ2-7	.	TRBD2	TRBV7-3	CASSFSGGPLYEQYF	TGTGCCAGCAGCTTTAGCGGGGGGCCTCTCTACGAGCAGTACTTC
TRBJ2-3	few	TRBD2	TRBV27	CASRRLATDTQYF	TGTGCCAGCAGAAGACTAGCAACAGATACGCAGTATTTT
TRBJ2-1	.	TRBD2	TRBV4-1	CASSQGLAGINEQFF	TGCGCCAGCAGCCAAGGTCTAGCGGGAATTAATGAGCAGTTCTTC
TRBJ2-7	few	.	TRBV9	CASSESPVPSYEQYF	TGTGCCAGCAGCGAATCCCCGGTCCCCTCCTACGAGCAGTACTTC
TRBJ2-6	.	TRBD1	TRBV30	CDWSDGTGGGANVLTF	TGTGACTGGAGTGACGGGACAGGGGGTGGGGCCAACGTCCTGACTTTC
TRBJ2-7	.	TRBD1	TRBV18	CASSPRGTVSSYEQYF	TGTGCCAGCTCACCGAGAGGGACAGTGAGCTCCTACGAGCAGTACTTC
TRBJ2-3	.	.	TRBV19	CASSRPTSGSDTQYF	TGTGCCAGTAGTCGTCCTACCTCCGGGTCAGATACGCAGTATTTT
TRBJ1-2	.	.	TRBV5-1	CASSARGGAKGYTF	TGCGCCAGCAGCGCACGGGGGGGGGCGAAGGGCTACACCTTC
TRBJ2-7	.	TRBD1	TRBV28	CASIGTVPYEQYF	TGTGCCAGCATCGGGACAGTTCCCTACGAGCAGTACTTC
TRBJ1-2	.	.	TRBV5-6	CASSLEPPRGSNYGYTF	TGTGCCAGCAGCTTGGAACCCCCCAGAGGGTCTAACTATGGCTACACCTTC
TRBJ2-7	.	.	TRBV7-9	CASSLGLVSYEQYF	TGTGCCAGCAGCTTAGGGCTGGTTTCCTACGAGCAGTACTTC
TRBJ2-1	.	.	TRBV4-3	CASSQHMIAVIYNEQFF	TGCGCCAGCAGCCAACATATGATAGCAGTAATCTACAATGAGCAGTTCTTC
TRBJ2-7	.	.	TRBV21-1	CASSWGGTGLTPLIAYEQYF	TGTGCCAGCAGTTGGGGAGGGACAGGGCTTACCCCCCTCATTGCCTACGAGCAGTACTTC
TRBJ1-4	.	.	TRBV7-9	CASSLGSGREKLFF	TGTGCCAGCAGCTTAGGGTCAGGAAGAGAAAAACTGTTTTTT
TRBJ2-2	once	.	TRBV2	CASSETGRLNTGELFF	TGTGCCAGCAGTGAAACCGGCAGGCTGAACACCGGGGAGCTGTTTTTT
TRBJ1-6	.	TRBD1	TRBV5-4	CASSPTGDRRDSPLHF	TGTGCCAGCAGCCCCACAGGGGATAGGAGGGATTCACCCCTCCACTTT
TRBJ2-5	.	.	TRBV18	CASSPSSGGIQETQYF	TGTGCCAGCTCACCGAGTTCAGGGGGGATACAAGAGACCCAGTACTTC
TRBJ2-1	.	TRBD2	TRBV6-1	CASAGTSRPYNEQFF	TGTGCCTCGGCCGGGACTAGCAGACCCTACAATGAGCAGTTCTTC
TRBJ2-3	.	.	TRBV7-9	CSSSLYTDTQYF	TGTTCCAGCAGCTTATACACAGATACGCAGTATTTT
TRBJ2-7	.	.	TRBV28	CASSLIGFGAYEQYF	TGTGCCAGCAGTTTAATCGGGTTCGGGGCCTACGAGCAGTACTTC
TRBJ2-5	.	TRBD2	TRBV2	CASSVAGLARGETQYF	TGTGCCAGCAGTGTTGCCGGACTAGCTCGGGGCGAGACCCAGTACTTC
TRBJ2-3	.	TRBD2	TRBV11-2	CASRSLRSGRTSTDTQYF	TGTGCCAGCAGGTCGTTACGAAGCGGGAGGACTAGCACAGATACGCAGTATTTT
TRBJ2-5	few	TRBD2	TRBV28	CASSPGGAGNRETQYF	TGTGCCAGCAGCCCTGGAGGAGCGGGAAATCGAGAGACCCAGTACTTC
TRBJ2-5	.	TRBD1	TRBV5-8	CASSPGQGGRETQYF	TGTGCCAGCAGCCCGGGACAGGGCGGCAGAGAGACCCAGTACTTC
TRBJ2-1	.	TRBD2	TRBV5-8	CASRPWMGLAGDANEQFF	TGTGCCAGCAGACCCTGGATGGGACTAGCGGGAGACGCCAATGAGCAGTTCTTC
TRBJ2-1	.	TRBD1	TRBV28	CASSLPGTGYNEQFF	TGTGCCAGCAGTTTACCCGGGACAGGTTACAATGAGCAGTTCTTC
TRBJ1-1	.	.	TRBV2	CASSVLSSNTEAFF	TGTGCCAGCAGTGTCCTCAGTTCGAACACTGAAGCTTTCTTT
TRBJ2-7	.	TRBD1	TRBV27	CASSLRTGAGFEQYF	TGTGCCAGCAGCCTCAGGACAGGGGCAGGTTTCGAGCAGTACTTC
TRBJ2-3	.	TRBD1	TRBV19	CASSIGGTGGLDTQYF	TGTGCCAGTAGTATAGGCGGGACAGGGGGCCTAGATACGCAGTATTTT
TRBJ2-5	.	.	TRBV12-5	CASVSGDQETQYF	TGTGCTAGTGTGAGCGGAGACCAAGAGACCCAGTACTTC
TRBJ1-4	.	.	TRBV10-3	CAISEMVRGEKLFF	TGTGCCATCAGTGAGATGGTCCGGGGGGAAAAACTGTTTTTT
TRBJ2-2	.	.	TRBV9	CASSVRAGTGELFF	TGTGCCAGCAGCGTGCGGGCCGGAACCGGGGAGCTGTTTTTT
TRBJ1-5	.	.	TRBV19	CASTSSWEGQPQHF	TGTGCCAGTACGTCGTCTTGGGAGGGTCAGCCCCAGCATTTT
TRBJ2-7	.	.	TRBV27	CASSPEDSTHEQYF	TGTGCCAGCAGTCCAGAGGATTCGACCCACGAGCAGTACTTC
TRBJ1-2	.	.	TRBV4-3	CASSLRTDSSHGYTF	TGCGCCAGCAGCCTAAGGACAGATTCTTCTCATGGCTACACCTTC
TRBJ2-5	.	TRBD1	TRBV28	CASSFHRGFGTQYF	TGTGCCAGCAGTTTCCACAGGGGATTCGGGACCCAGTACTTC
TRBJ2-5	.	.	TRBV13	CASSLGLQETQYF	TGTGCCAGCAGCTTAGGCCTACAAGAGACCCAGTACTTC